These 18 T cell receptor beta chains share one sample of origin, sequenced in a study of cytomegalovirus exposure and HLA in healthy donors. Use of 60 Vbeta and 13 Jbeta primers characterized the PCR. TCRdb keeps only in-frame clones here, not all; method: immunoSEQ multiplex PCR. The sample holds 40,000 to 55,000 clones, around two thirds seen once. Source material: PBMCs. The receptors were gathered from a woman in her twenties or thirties in good health and CMV-seronegative.

This clone occurred a few times. This rearrangement joins TRBV13 to TRBJ2-7; 14 positions match TRBD2. The germline V gene has CDR1 PRHDT and CDR2 FYEKMQ (reference sequence). V lost 0 bases and J lost 4; bases outside the gene matches: 14. CDR3 length equals 20 residues. For the CDR3, the DNA is TGTGCCAGCAGCTTAGGCCCGGGACTAGCGGGGGATTACTTTACGTACGAGCAGTACTTC. Translated, it gives CASSLGPGLAGDYFTYEQYF. The variable domain in full, with the rest retrieved from reference TRBV13 and TRBJ2-7, is AAGVIQSPRHLIKEKRETATLKCYPIPRHDTVYWYQQGPGQDPQFLISFYEKMQSDKGSIPDRFSAQQFSDYHSELNMSSLELGDSALYFCASSLGPGLAGDYFTYEQYFGPGTRLTVT.

J is TRBJ2-7 and V is TRBV30; 7 positions match TRBD2. The CDR3 is 14 amino acids. Unmatched junction bases numbered 13, after V lost 8 bases and J lost 3 bases. CDR1 GTSNPN and CDR2 SVGIG come from the germline V gene (reference sequence). CDR3 in amino acids: CALDGGGSLYEQYF. In nucleotides, the CDR3 is TGTGCCCTGGATGGGGGGGGTTCCCTCTACGAGCAGTACTTC.

This sequence joins TRBV7-9 and TRBJ1-1, with 7 bases fitting TRBD1. V lost 4 bases and J lost 3; bases outside the gene matches: 14. Germline-derived CDR1 and CDR2 are SEHNR and FQNEAQ (reference sequence). This CDR3 comprises 17 residues. As DNA, the CDR3 is TGTGCCAGCAGCTGGGGACAGACAATTTACGGGGACACTGAAGCTTTCTTT. It specifies CASSWGQTIYGDTEAFF.

This clone has a single count. The chain joins TRBV6-1 to TRBJ2-1; 9 nucleotides line up with TRBD2. Germline V gene data show CDR1 as MNHNS and CDR2 as SASEGT. The CDR3 consists of 15 residues. V lost 9 bases and J lost 7; bases outside the gene matches: 13. The CDR3: CASEQGGRAGNEQFF. In nucleotides, the CDR3 is TGTGCCAGTGAACAAGGCGGGAGGGCCGGGAATGAGCAGTTCTTC.

This sequence joins TRBV15 and TRBJ1-4, with 10 bases lining up with TRBD1. The CDR3 extends over 15 amino acids. The germline V gene has CDR1 LNHNV and CDR2 YYDKDF (reference sequence). V shed 3 bases and J 6 bases; nucleotides not matched to a gene: 4. The CDR3 loop is CATSSPGTGDEKLFF. The CDR3 bases are TGTGCCACCAGCAGCCCCGGGACAGGGGATGAAAAACTGTTTTTT.

The chain recombines TRBV29-1 with TRBJ2-5; no reliable D call. V dropped 4 bases and J dropped 1 base, with 13 bases sitting between them. Germline-derived CDR1 and CDR2 are SQVTM and ANQGSEA. The CDR3 contains 14 residues. CDR3 in DNA: TGCAGCGTTGTCGAGAACTGGTCCCAAGAGACCCAGTACTTC. Translating gives CSVVENWSQETQYF.

This clone turned up a few times. The J gene is TRBJ1-1, the V gene TRBV9, with 9 bases that match TRBD1. The CDR3 loop spans 14 amino acids. The V gene end was trimmed by 4 bases and the J gene end by 3 bases; junction bases not matched to a gene: 4. CDR1 is SGDLS and CDR2 is YYNGEE in the germline V gene. Here the CDR3 DNA reads TGTGCCAGCAGCACCAGGACAGGGGACACTGAAGCTTTCTTT. This gives the protein CASSTRTGDTEAFF.

The rearrangement links TRBV29-1 to TRBJ2-7, with D perhaps matching TRBD1 (6 bases). Germline V gives CDR1 SQVTM, CDR2 ANQGSEA. V lost 7 bases, J lost 6 bases, and 13 bases lay in between. The CDR3 contains 11 residues. The CDR3 sequence: CSGTRGPEQYF. DNA of the CDR3: TGCAGCGGGACCAGGGGTCCCGAGCAGTACTTC.

The V and J genes are TRBV12-5 and TRBJ2-2; 7 bases match TRBD2. Germline CDR1 and CDR2: LGHNT and FRNRAP. This CDR3 is 14 amino acids long. The junction had 6 bases not matched to a gene; V was cut back by 5 bases and J by 6 bases. CDR3 residues: CASGTLGGSGELFF. The CDR3 bases are TGTGCTAGTGGTACCCTCGGGGGGTCCGGGGAGCTGTTTTTT. The variable domain in full, with the rest retrieved from reference TRBV12-5 and TRBJ2-2, is DARVTQTPRHKVTEMGQEVTMRCQPILGHNTVFWYRQTMMQGLELLAYFRNRAPLDDSGMPKDRFSAEMPDATLATLKIQPSEPRDSAVYFCASGTLGGSGELFFGEGSRLTVL.

V and J are TRBV6-1 and TRBJ2-7; 11 bases match TRBD2. Germline V gene lookup returns CDR1 MNHNS and CDR2 SASEGT. This CDR3 has 15 residues. The V segment lost 2 bases and the J segment 1 base; nucleotides outside the gene matches: 1. The CDR3 DNA is TGTGCCAGCAGTGAATCTAGCGGGGGGTCCTACGAGCAGTACTTC. Its translation: CASSESSGGSYEQYF.

The rearrangement links TRBV7-6 to TRBJ1-1; D remains ambiguous. CDR1 is SGHVS, CDR2 FNYEAQ, per germline. The CDR3 length is 14 residues. Deletions cut 3 bases from V and 4 bases from J, with 12 bases between. CDR3 residues: CASSFTIGSTEAFF. The DNA of the CDR3 is TGTGCCAGCAGCTTTACCATCGGGTCCACTGAAGCTTTCTTT.

The gene calls are TRBV6-5 and TRBJ1-1; the D gene is possibly TRBD1 (6 bases). Germline lookup yields CDR1 MNHEY and CDR2 SVGAGI. The CDR3 is made up of 14 amino acids. The V end lost 6 bases, the J end lost 1 base, and 12 bases lay between the germline ends. The CDR3 loop is CASRNRESNTEAFF. The CDR3 nucleotides are TGTGCCAGCAGGAACAGGGAGTCGAACACTGAAGCTTTCTTT.

The V and J genes are TRBV7-2 and TRBJ1-1, with unresolved D. The V end was cut by 2 bases, the J end by 5 bases, with 12 bases between. The germline CDR1 and CDR2 sequences are SGHTA and FQGNSA. The CDR3 extends over 14 amino acids. This CDR3 is CASSLRHRDTEAFF. CDR3 bases: TGTGCCAGCAGCTTACGCCACAGAGATACTGAAGCTTTCTTT.

This clone was seen once. V and J are TRBV29-1 and TRBJ2-7; 8 bases agree with TRBD1. J gave up 2 bases and V 7 bases, and 1 base lay outside the gene matches. The CDR3 contains 11 residues. CDR1 and CDR2 from the germline V gene are SQVTM and ANQGSEA. This CDR3 is CSAQGAYEQYF. CDR3 nucleotides: TGCAGCGCACAGGGGGCCTACGAGCAGTACTTC.

The V and J genes are TRBV29-1 and TRBJ2-5; 11 nucleotides match TRBD2. The V gene end was trimmed by 3 bases and the J gene end by 2 bases; junction bases not matched to a gene: 2. Germline V gives CDR1 SQVTM, CDR2 ANQGSEA. The CDR3 contains 14 residues. The CDR3 protein is CSVDLAGGQETQYF. The CDR3 coding sequence is TGCAGCGTTGATTTAGCGGGGGGGCAAGAGACCCAGTACTTC.

The rearrangement links TRBV5-1 to TRBJ2-3; 8 bases are a match to TRBD1. Germline CDR1 reads SGHRS; CDR2 reads YFSETQ. V trimming: 4 bases; J trimming: 6 bases; junction bases outside the gene matches: 7. CDR3 length: 14 residues. The CDR3 nucleotides are TGCGCCAGCAGCCCGGGACAGGTTAAGGATACGCAGTATTTT. As protein: CASSPGQVKDTQYF.

The chain has TRBV6-5 and TRBJ1-2, with D tentatively TRBD1 (5 bases). V lost 0 bases to trimming and J lost 4 bases, with 15 bases between them. The germline CDR1 and CDR2 sequences are MNHEY and SVGAGI. The CDR3 length is 16 residues. The CDR3 here is CASSYSSLGAVYGYTF. CDR3 DNA sequence: TGTGCCAGCAGTTACTCGTCACTTGGGGCCGTCTATGGCTACACCTTC.

The rearrangement uses TRBV4-2 and TRBJ2-6, with D maybe TRBD2 (5 bases). Looked up from germline, CDR1 is LGHNA and CDR2 is YNFKEQ. The CDR3 extends over 15 amino acids. Trimming cost V 3 bases and J 1 base, with 7 bases left between them. In DNA, the CDR3 is TGTGCCAGCAGCCACAGAGGGTCTGGGGCCAACGTCCTGACTTTC. This gives the protein CASSHRGSGANVLTF.